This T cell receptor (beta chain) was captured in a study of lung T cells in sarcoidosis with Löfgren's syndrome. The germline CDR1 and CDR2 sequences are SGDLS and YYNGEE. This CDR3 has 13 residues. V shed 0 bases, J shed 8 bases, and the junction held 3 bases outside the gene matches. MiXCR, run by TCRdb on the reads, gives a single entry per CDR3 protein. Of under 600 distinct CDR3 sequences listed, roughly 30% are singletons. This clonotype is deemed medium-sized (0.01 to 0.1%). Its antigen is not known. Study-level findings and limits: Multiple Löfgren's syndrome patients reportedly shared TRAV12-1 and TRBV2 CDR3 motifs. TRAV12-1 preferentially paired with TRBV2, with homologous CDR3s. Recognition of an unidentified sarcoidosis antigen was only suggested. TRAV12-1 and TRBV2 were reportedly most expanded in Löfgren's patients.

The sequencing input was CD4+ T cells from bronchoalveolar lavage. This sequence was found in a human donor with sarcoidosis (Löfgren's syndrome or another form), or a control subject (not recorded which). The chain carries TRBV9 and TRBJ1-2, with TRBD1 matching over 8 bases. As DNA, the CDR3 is TGTGCCAGCAGCGTAGGGACAGGGCGCGGCTACACCTTC. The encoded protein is CASSVGTGRGYTF.